The source of this T cell receptor beta chain is a study of OX40 agonist ivuxolimab in advanced cancers. Study details: Among those treated, three patients had partial responses, one with hepatocellular carcinoma and two with cutaneous melanoma. Findings of the study overall: Blood T cells, both CD4+ and CD8+, expanded clonally by week 6 at 0.1 to 3.0 mg/kg.

Details on this clone: Antigen: not known.

Trimming removed 0 bases at V and 12 bases at J, with 12 bases between. This CDR3 has 13 residues. The germline V gene has CDR1 MRHNA and CDR2 SNTAGT. Clones were read by immunoSEQ multiplex PCR, and TCRdb kept only the in-frame ones, dropping some. Here the sample spans more than 65,000 clones, around 89% being singletons. This clonotype was obtained from an adult with an advanced solid tumor such as melanoma, head and neck, liver or kidney cancer. The chain joins TRBV6-4 to TRBJ2-1; perhaps TRBD2 as D (6 bases). This material consisted of CD4+ or CD8+ T cells sorted from blood, taken in a trial of the OX40 agonist ivuxolimab. The CDR3 DNA reads TGTGCCAGCAGTGACTCTTTGACTAGTTGGCAGTTCTTC. Its translation is CASSDSLTSWQFF.